The 19 T cell receptor beta chains below all came from one sample that was sequenced in a study of CD8+ T cells in alopecia areata. As to treatment: oral pan-JAK inhibitor, 5-10 mg twice daily. TCR sequencing used cDNA made by reverse transcription of extracted RNA. Sequenced by immunoSEQ multiplex PCR; TCRdb stores in-frame clones only, minus some. The sample lists 150,000 to 200,000 clones, about 65% occurring once. Here the sequenced sample was CD4+ T cells sorted from blood, taken around week 49, from a patient treated with tofacitinib. These receptors were obtained from a human donor with alopecia areata.

In nucleotides, the CDR3 is TGTGCCAGCAGCTTAGTAGGGTCCGGGACGTGGAATGAGCAGTTCTTC. Residues: CASSLVGSGTWNEQFF. This sequence joins TRBV11-2 and TRBJ2-1; D is perhaps TRBD1 or TRBD2 (5 bases each). The ends were cut back, 1 base at V and 7 bases at J, with 17 bases in the middle. Germline CDR1 SGHAT, CDR2 FQNNGV. The CDR3 is 16 residues long.

The J gene is TRBJ1-2, the V gene TRBV29-1; D ambiguous. This CDR3 comprises 11 residues. Looked up from germline, CDR1 is SQVTM and CDR2 is ANQGSEA. Trimming shortened V by 2 bases and J by 4 bases, and 5 bases separated the two germline ends. The CDR3 loop reads CSVERPYGYTF. Here the CDR3 DNA reads TGCAGCGTTGAAAGACCCTATGGCTACACCTTC.

There are a few counts of this clone. J is TRBJ1-5 and V is TRBV19; weak D call: TRBD1 (6 bases). This CDR3 has 19 amino acids. Germline V gene sequence: CDR1 LNHDA, CDR2 SQIVND (reference sequence). V dropped 5 bases and J dropped 9 bases, with 32 bases sitting between them. CDR3 DNA sequence: TGTGCCAGTAGTGCCCCGAAACAGGGTTCGCTGATACTTTGGGGGCCCCAGCATTTT. This codes for CASSAPKQGSLILWGPQHF.

V is TRBV10-3 and J is TRBJ2-5; D ambiguous. Trimming took off 8 bases at V and 1 base at J, with 8 bases between the two ends. Germline V lookup: CDR1 ENHRY, CDR2 SYGVKD. CDR3 length equals 12 residues. CDR3 DNA sequence: TGTGCCATCGGACCTTCCCAAGAGACCCAGTACTTC. Translation gives CAIGPSQETQYF.

Only a few counts were recorded for this clone. V and J are TRBV2 and TRBJ2-3; TRBD1 is a possible D gene (6 bases). The CDR3 has 15 residues. The V gene's germline CDR1 is SNHLY and CDR2 FYNNEI. Trimming left V 4 bases short and J 2 bases short, with 13 bases between. The CDR3 loop is CASSVARGYTDTQYF. CDR3 DNA: TGTGCCAGCAGTGTCGCCAGGGGTTACACAGATACGCAGTATTTT.

The chain recombines TRBV30 with TRBJ1-1; weak D call: TRBD1 (6 bases). Trimming left V 2 bases short and J 4 bases short, with 8 bases between. The V gene's germline CDR1 is GTSNPN and CDR2 SVGIG (reference sequence). This CDR3 contains 12 residues. DNA for the CDR3: TGTGCCTGGAGTACAGGGAGCACTGAAGCTTTCTTT. It codes for CAWSTGSTEAFF.

The chain links TRBV29-1 to TRBJ1-2; D is undetermined. The CDR3 sequence is 12 residues long. Germline loops: CDR1 SQVTM, CDR2 ANQGSEA. V was pared by 5 bases and J by 4 bases, with 11 bases between. The CDR3, as DNA: TGCAGCGTTTCGGGCAGCGCCTATGGCTACACCTTC. As protein: CSVSGSAYGYTF. The variable domain in full, with the rest retrieved from reference TRBV29-1 and TRBJ1-2, is SAVISQKPSRDICQRGTSLTIQCQVDSQVTMMFWYRQQPGQSLTLIATANQGSEATYESGFVIDKFPISRPNLTFSTLTVSNMSPEDSSIYLCSVSGSAYGYTFGSGTRLTVV.

CDR3 nucleotide sequence: TGTGCCAGCAGTGAAGTGGGTGGGATCGGGGACACTGAAGCTTTCTTT. It encodes CASSEVGGIGDTEAFF. V usage is TRBV25-1 and J usage is TRBJ1-1; the D is unclear. This CDR3 is 16 amino acids long. V was cut by 2 bases and J by 3 bases, with 16 bases left in between. Germline V gene sequence: CDR1 MGHDK, CDR2 SYGVNS.

This clone was detected once. The chain joins TRBV29-1 to TRBJ1-1; D perhaps matches TRBD1 (5 bases). V lost 0 bases, J lost 5 bases, and 13 bases lay in between. This CDR3 region has 14 residues. CDR1 and CDR2 (germline): SQVTM, ANQGSEA. The CDR3 nucleotides are TGCAGCGTTGAAGAAGGTGGGGCCAGAACTGAAGCTTTCTTT. Its translation is CSVEEGGARTEAFF.

V is TRBV4-3 and J is TRBJ1-2, with TRBD1 matching over 8 bases. This CDR3 comprises 16 residues. CDR1 and CDR2 (germline): LGHNA, YSLEER. Trimming took 2 bases from V and 6 from J; bases not matched to a gene: 11. In nucleotides, the CDR3 is TGCGCCAGCAGCCAAACCCCGGGTCAGGGGGCCGATGGCTACACCTTC. It codes for CASSQTPGQGADGYTF.

The chain has TRBV7-9 and TRBJ1-2, with 8 bases lining up with TRBD1. V dropped 5 bases and J dropped 8; count of bases not matched to a gene: 7. CDR3 size: 13 residues. Germline loops: CDR1 SEHNR, CDR2 FQNEAQ (reference sequence). CDR3 in amino acids: CASSRDDRGGYTF. The CDR3 nucleotides are TGTGCCAGCAGCCGTGACGACAGGGGAGGCTACACCTTC. The full variable domain, completed using reference TRBV7-9 and TRBJ1-2, is DTGVSQNPRHKITKRGQNVTFRCDPISEHNRLYWYRQTLGQGPEFLTYFQNEAQLEKSRLLSDRFSAERPKGSFSTLEIQRTEQGDSAMYLCASSRDDRGGYTFGSGTRLTVV.

This clone has a handful of counts. V gene TRBV29-1 combines with J gene TRBJ2-2, with a weak D call TRBD2 (5 bases). This CDR3 is built from 13 residues. Germline V gene lookup returns CDR1 SQVTM and CDR2 ANQGSEA. V shed 7 bases and J shed 8 bases, with 17 bases lying between them. For the CDR3, the DNA is TGCAGCGCCCAACTAGTTTCCACTGGGGAGCTGTTTTTT. Its protein is CSAQLVSTGELFF.

This sequence joins TRBV25-1 and TRBJ2-2; 13 bases match TRBD2. This CDR3 has 16 residues. V lost 2 bases to trimming and J lost 6 bases; unmatched junction nucleotides: 3. CDR1 is MGHDK and CDR2 is SYGVNS in the germline V gene. CDR3 loop: CASSEHGLAGAGELFF. The DNA for the CDR3 is TGTGCCAGCAGTGAACACGGACTAGCGGGGGCCGGGGAGCTGTTTTTT.

V is TRBV19 and J is TRBJ1-4; 9 nucleotides match TRBD1. CDR1 and CDR2 from the germline V gene are LNHDA and SQIVND (reference sequence). This CDR3 contains 14 residues. Trimming cost V 7 bases and J 4 bases; bases outside gene matches: 4. CDR3 protein: CASKATGGNEKLFF. Written as DNA, the CDR3 is TGTGCCAGTAAGGCGACAGGGGGTAATGAAAAACTGTTTTTT.

This chain joins TRBV6-6 and TRBJ1-3; possibly TRBD1 for D (5 bases). The CDR3 consists of 16 residues. CDR1 is MNHNY and CDR2 is SVGAGI in the germline V gene (reference sequence). The V end lost 0 bases, the J end lost 4 bases, and 13 bases lay between the germline ends. The CDR3 spells CASSYSGELFGNTIYF. CDR3 coding DNA: TGTGCCAGCAGTTACTCAGGGGAATTGTTCGGAAACACCATATATTTT.

The chain employs TRBV10-3 and TRBJ1-5; D call uncertain. This CDR3 comprises 18 residues. V lost 5 bases and J lost 0, with 20 bases in between. Looked up from germline, CDR1 is ENHRY and CDR2 is SYGVKD. The CDR3 DNA follows: TGTGCCATCAGTTACGCCCGTAGGACCGCAGATAGCAATCAGCCCCAGCATTTT. Its translation is CAISYARRTADSNQPQHF.

This chain joins TRBV30 and TRBJ1-2; D gene uncertain. V lost 2 bases, J lost 3 bases, and 16 bases lay in between. Per the germline V gene, CDR1 is GTSNPN and CDR2 is SVGIG (reference sequence). This CDR3 region has 15 residues. CDR3 sequence: CAWSLGPKPYYGYTF. The CDR3 nucleotides read TGTGCCTGGAGTCTAGGGCCCAAGCCCTACTATGGCTACACCTTC.

This clone was counted ten times or more. The chain recombines TRBV5-4 with TRBJ2-5, with 16 bases matching TRBD2. J was trimmed by 1 base and V by 4 bases; bases with no gene match: 4. From germline, CDR1 is SGHNT and CDR2 YYREEE (reference sequence). The CDR3 runs to 17 residues. In DNA, the CDR3 is TGTGCCAGCAGCACCGGGACTAGCGGGGGGGCCCAAGAGACCCAGTACTTC. Protein product: CASSTGTSGGAQETQYF.

This chain links TRBV4-1 with TRBJ1-2, with D perhaps matching TRBD1 (6 bases). Trimming left V 0 bases short and J 3 bases short, with 17 bases between. Germline V gene lookup returns CDR1 MGHRA and CDR2 YSYEKL. The length of the CDR3 is 17 residues. This chain's CDR3 is CASSQDRRGPEHYGYTF. The CDR3 nucleotides read TGCGCCAGCAGCCAAGATCGCAGGGGTCCGGAACACTATGGCTACACCTTC.